The present T cell receptor beta chain was sequenced within a study of blood T cell repertoires in COVID-19 (dated by TCRdb to 2019 to 2021). For the study in its entirety: Samples from collaborators originated in the United States, Italy and Spain and spanned both the acute and convalescent phases of COVID-19. Where available, HLA class I and class II types were taken from metadata supplied by the sample provider and were not determined by assay-based typing. Samples came from the ongoing ImmuneRACE study (first 160 participants) plus 1,254 subjects from 6 global collaborators. Subjects who had been exposed to COVID-19, were actively infected with it, or had recovered from it provided the deeply sampled blood TCRbeta repertoires that made up the dataset. Nearly every sample came with metadata listing a de-identified subject ID, COVID-19 status, age in years and sex. The prospective study material was composed of cDNA or gDNA derived from T cells, B-cell-depleted T cells, or PBMCs. The repertoires were released in a freely available public database intended as a resource for research on the immune response to SARS-CoV-2.

This clone showed up just a few times. There is no known antigen for this receptor. It has no much larger one-base neighbor in the sample; base qualities were not kept. The collaborating institutions used their own protocols to collect whole blood in K2EDTA tubes. For TCRbeta analysis, collaborator samples were shipped as frozen whole blood, as isolated PBMCs, or as DNA extracted from either sample type. The germline V gene (reference sequence) sets CDR1 to PRHDT and CDR2 to FYEKMQ. Trimming at the junction amounts to 5 bases on V and 5 bases on J, and the germline ends lie 22 bases apart. Taken from cysteine to phenylalanine, the CDR3 has 16 residues. Only the CDR3 DNA stays, 48 bases, in frame from base 1. The paper's findings and limits, for the study overall: How much clinical and demographic metadata was included differed by source and by participant, and the metadata was provided uncurated.

The immunoSEQ Assay, a bias-controlled multiplex PCR, was used to amplify TCRbeta CDR3 regions from genomic DNA. In the authors' own workflow: The number of nucleated cells in each sample was estimated by amplification of reference gene primers within the assay. To quantify the absolute abundance of each unique TCRbeta CDR3 rearrangement, sequence reads were collapsed and filtered. Productive Simpson clonality was computed per sample as the square root of Simpson's diversity index over productive rearrangements. Not all clones reach the TCRdb copy of this immuneACCESS table, which keeps in-frame sequences only. Checked studies attribute under half of the gap to unresolved V genes and leave the rest unexplained. The V and J calls and the clone size are those of that table, but D and trimming were determined from the DNA. The sample table contains 51,000 or so clones; only one count was recorded for over 80% of them. The ten biggest clones cover over 6% of the sample.

The sequence is built from TRBV13 and TRBJ2-7; perhaps TRBD1 is the D gene, with 7 bases matching. Sequencing input: peripheral blood. This TCR derives from a man between 65 and 79 years old with active COVID-19. The DNA sequence reads TGTGCCAGCAGCCAAACCCGGGGGCAGGGGGTAAACGAGCAGTACTTC. It encodes CASSQTRGQGVNEQYF.